The subject of this entry is one T cell receptor beta chain. Its antigen target is currently unknown. Per-base quality was not reported, and no clone a single base away is much larger than it. The sample belongs to a study of T cells in Graves' hyperthyroidism and ophthalmopathy (dated by TCRdb to between 2017 and 2020). Context from the whole study: Peripheral blood was collected at initial diagnosis, before any treatment. TCR Vbeta CDR3 sequencing of 130 to 150 peripheral blood samples (around 45 ophthalmopathy, roughly 72 hyperthyroidism and roughly 17 progressor patients) is reported in the paper. In more than five Graves' hyperthyroidism patients, the study also compared T-cell repertoires from thyroid tissue with T-cell repertoires from blood. For training and testing, the 100 or so patients in the discovery cohort were randomly divided in a 7:3 ratio. Following sampling, methimazole starting at 30 mg daily was given to hyperthyroidism patients, and high-dose intravenous methylprednisolone was given to ophthalmopathy patients. A discovery cohort of about 96 patients, 43 with Graves' ophthalmopathy and approximately 55 with stable Graves' hyperthyroidism, was used to find distinguishing TCR V-J signatures. An independent validation cohort of under 20 hyperthyroidism patients and 17 patients who later progressed to ophthalmopathy tested prospective prediction of ophthalmopathy. What the study reported, not specific to this receptor: Ophthalmopathy was separated from stable hyperthyroidism by a 13 V-J signature model, with about 86% sensitivity and about 84% specificity obtained in cross-validation and 80%/75% obtained in testing. In validation, the model predicted progression to ophthalmopathy a median of about 6.8 months before onset, with 65% to 71% sensitivity and 72.22% specificity. No statistical method was used to set the sample size in advance, and investigators knew the group allocation. Blood samples also contained most of the expanded thyroid clonotypes (frequency above 0.001), which suggests that blood repertoires may reflect thyroid immune responses.

The germline V and J ends show losses of 6 bases and 2 bases respectively, and no gene match explains 10 bases of the junction. The CDR3 contains 15 residues, cysteine and phenylalanine counted. Only the CDR3 DNA is retained, 45 bases long and in frame from the first base. CDR1 SGHTA and CDR2 FQGNSA are derived from the germline V gene. A patient counted as having stable Graves' hyperthyroidism if no progression to ophthalmopathy occurred over 18 months of follow-up. Hyperthyroidism patients were aged 18 to 65 years and newly diagnosed, with disease duration of less than 2 months. Patients with uncontrolled infections, other autoimmune diseases, pregnancy or lactation were excluded. Diagnoses were established on the basis of clinical symptoms, serum thyroxine and TRAb, thyroid ultrasound, and orbital computed tomography. PBMCs were isolated from more than 8 ml of fresh peripheral blood by Ficoll-Paque density gradient centrifugation. Total RNA was extracted using Trizol reagent, and RNA quality was assessed on an Agilent 2100 Bioanalyzer.

The TCR beta CDR3 regions were amplified from the RNA transcripts. The first round of RT-PCR for the TCR CDR3 was performed with the HTBI primer set and the Qiagen OneStep RT-PCR kit. Libraries were constructed in a second round of multiplex PCR, after which size selection and purification were performed. Sequencing of the libraries was done on an Illumina HiSeq2000 using paired-end 100 bp reads. The paper's data handling went like this. SOAPnuke was used to process the raw data, with reads discarded if the reads contained adapters or uncalled bases, had a mean Phred below 15, or lacked an exact constant-primer or identifier match. COPE v1.2.5 was used to merge the high-quality paired reads, and each unique nucleotide sequence was defined as a clonotype. Clonotypes were aligned to IMGT TRBV, TRBD and TRBJ reference segments using MiTCR v1.1. The analysis included only V-J combinations with a frequency above 0.0001, which together covered approximately 99% of the repertoires. The TCS score was defined as F50 (clonal expansion) divided by E x V (chaos), with BLOSUM62-based TCRdist calculated between CDR3 peptides within each V-J. Welch's t-statistics and random forest reduced just over 500 V-J features to roughly 13, which were used in a naive Bayes classifier (R e1071). Thyroid-blood repertoire similarity was quantified with the Morisita-Horn index. TCRdb's own reprocessing of the public reads used fastp at Q25 and MiXCR and kept productive beta chains. When rows share a CDR3 protein, they turn into one entry using the most common DNA and genes. The V and J calls come from TCRdb's annotation, not from the publication. This sample gives hundreds of thousands of distinct CDR3 sequences in total; 35% to 40% of them show up just once. Jointly, the top ten make up 8% to 9% of the sample.

The sequence derives from a man aged 18 to 35 with Graves' hyperthyroidism. The sample consisted of blood. The sequence joins TRBV7-2 to TRBJ2-7, and 7 junctional nucleotides match TRBD1. Read as DNA, the sequence is TGTGCCAGCAGTGTTCCGGGACAGAGAACCTACGAGCAGTACTTC. Translated, this is CASSVPGQRTYEQYF. Joined to the reference TRBV7-2 and TRBJ2-7 proteins, this CDR3 gives the full variable domain: GAGVSQSPSNKVTEKGKDVELRCDPISGHTALYWYRQSLGQGLEFLIYFQGNSAPDKSGLPSDRFSAERTGGSVSTLTIQRTQQEDSAVYLCASSVPGQRTYEQYFGPGTRLTVT.